This is a list of T cell receptor beta chains from one sample in a study of blood T cells in healthy people across ages. TCRdb used MiXCR to reprocess the 5' RACE reads, holding one entry per CDR3 protein. Here the sample spans over a million distinct CDR3 sequences, around 39% being singletons. The specimen sequenced was blood. The receptors were gathered from a woman aged 18-29 years in good health. Both conserved end residues are part of each CDR3. Each record gives: D gene, clone size, J gene, V gene, CDR3 protein, CDR3 DNA. D genes are given only for firm matches. Clone size is shown for a subset of rows, as once, few, many or a class of expanded clone.

.	.	TRBJ1-1	TRBV9	CASSVAFGSPEAFF	TGTGCCAGCAGCGTAGCGTTCGGGTCCCCTGAAGCTTTCTTT
TRBD2	.	TRBJ2-7	TRBV10-1	CASSEMAASGYEQYF	TGCGCCAGCAGTGAAATGGCCGCTAGCGGTTACGAGCAGTACTTC
.	few	TRBJ1-4	TRBV7-2	CASSPDSDQTNEKLFF	TGTGCCAGCAGCCCAGACAGCGATCAAACTAATGAAAAACTGTTTTTT
TRBD1	.	TRBJ2-5	TRBV4-2	CASSQSGTRLGGNEQYF	TGTGCCAGCAGCCAATCGGGGACAAGGCTAGGGGGCAATGAGCAGTACTTC
TRBD2	.	TRBJ2-5	TRBV5-1	CVSSPNAGGPGETQYF	TGCGTCAGCAGCCCAAACGCGGGGGGGCCGGGAGAGACCCAGTACTTC
TRBD2	.	TRBJ2-5	TRBV5-1	CASSVTFAGGQETQYF	TGCGCCAGCAGCGTGACCTTCGCGGGAGGCCAAGAGACCCAGTACTTC
TRBD1	.	TRBJ2-7	TRBV6-5	CASSYSTGGGYEQYF	TGTGCCAGCAGTTACTCGACAGGGGGGGGCTACGAGCAGTACTTC
.	.	TRBJ2-1	TRBV12-3/TRBV12-4	CASTVGNEQFF	TGTGCCAGCACCGTAGGGAATGAGCAGTTCTTC
.	.	TRBJ2-7	TRBV3-1	CASSQAHSAYEQYF	TGTGCCAGCAGCCAAGCACACAGCGCCTACGAGCAGTACTTC
.	.	TRBJ2-3	TRBV4-1	CASSQLRAPADTQNF	TGCGCCAGCAGCCAACTAAGGGCCCCAGCAGATACGCAGAATTTT
.	few	TRBJ2-5	TRBV12-3/TRBV12-4	CASRVAVQETQYF	TGTGCCAGCAGAGTAGCGGTTCAAGAGACCCAGTACTTC
.	few	TRBJ1-1	TRBV14	CASSRLPGMEVTAEAFF	TGTGCCAGCAGCCGCCTTCCCGGCATGGAGGTGACTGCTGAAGCTTTCTTT
TRBD1	few	TRBJ2-5	TRBV27	CASSLAWTGLYQETQYF	TGTGCCAGCAGTTTAGCGTGGACAGGATTGTACCAAGAGACCCAGTACTTC
.	.	TRBJ2-7	TRBV20-1	CSARADRSSYEQYF	TGCAGTGCTAGAGCCGACAGAAGCTCCTACGAGCAGTACTTC
.	.	TRBJ2-1	TRBV7-6	CACSSATTGGGVMNEQFF	TGTGCCTGCAGCTCCGCGACCACCGGAGGGGGCGTTATGAATGAGCAGTTCTTC
.	few	TRBJ1-6	TRBV20-1	CSASQGGHSYNSPLHF	TGCAGTGCTTCCCAGGGAGGCCACTCCTATAATTCACCCCTCCACTTT
TRBD1	.	TRBJ2-3	TRBV20-1	CSAAQGTDTQYF	TGCAGTGCTGCACAGGGGACAGATACGCAGTATTTT
.	.	TRBJ2-6	TRBV7-6	CASEGQGLSGANVLTF	TGTGCCAGCGAGGGGCAGGGATTATCTGGGGCCAACGTCCTGACTTTC
.	.	TRBJ1-5	TRBV3-1	CASSQGKSSNQPQHF	TGTGCCAGCAGCCAAGGGAAGAGTAGCAATCAGCCCCAGCATTTT
.	few	TRBJ2-5	TRBV6-5	CARVRDEQYF	TGTGCCAGGGTGAGGGATGAGCAGTACTTC
.	many	TRBJ2-3	TRBV18	CASSPQGSTDTQYF	TGTGCCAGCAGCCCCCAGGGCAGCACAGATACGCAGTATTTT
TRBD1	.	TRBJ1-5	TRBV20-1	CSATDRAYGNQPQHF	TGCAGTGCTACCGACAGGGCCTACGGCAATCAGCCCCAGCATTTT
.	many	TRBJ2-1	TRBV9	CASSVSYNEQFF	TGTGCCAGCAGCGTTAGCTACAATGAGCAGTTCTTC
TRBD1	.	TRBJ2-1	TRBV7-9	CASSLVGDSNEQFF	TGTGCCAGCAGCTTAGTCGGGGACAGCAATGAGCAGTTCTTC
TRBD1	.	TRBJ2-2	TRBV6-5	CASRTGDRYTGELFF	TGTGCCAGCCGAACTGGGGACAGGTACACCGGGGAGCTGTTTTTT
.	once	TRBJ1-2	TRBV6-5	CASRGQEVSYGYTF	TGTGCCAGCAGAGGCCAGGAAGTCAGCTATGGCTACACCTTC
.	few	TRBJ2-1	TRBV28	CASSSWTQNEQFF	TGTGCCAGCAGTTCCTGGACTCAAAATGAGCAGTTCTTC
TRBD2	once	TRBJ2-1	TRBV5-6	CASSFPGGSYNEQFF	TGTGCCAGCAGCTTCCCGGGGGGCTCCTACAATGAGCAGTTCTTC
TRBD2	.	TRBJ2-7	TRBV6-1	CASSHRGSGGFGSEQYF	TGTGCCAGCAGCCACCGGGGTAGCGGGGGGTTCGGGAGCGAGCAGTACTTC
TRBD1	once	TRBJ2-2	TRBV11-3	CASSPRDRTGELFF	TGTGCCAGCAGCCCACGGGACAGGACCGGGGAGCTGTTTTTT
.	.	TRBJ2-4	TRBV12-3/TRBV12-4	CASSLALKNIQYF	TGTGCCAGCAGTTTGGCCCTGAAAAACATTCAGTACTTC
.	.	TRBJ2-7	TRBV25-1	CASAPRSYEQYF	TGTGCCAGCGCCCCCCGGTCCTACGAGCAGTACTTC
TRBD1	.	TRBJ2-7	TRBV30	CAWSPGQTYEQYF	TGTGCCTGGTCCCCGGGACAGACCTACGAGCAGTACTTC
.	few	TRBJ2-7	TRBV14	CASSQDRRVSEEQYF	TGTGCCAGCAGCCAAGATCGCAGGGTATCTGAAGAGCAGTACTTC
.	.	TRBJ2-7	TRBV5-1	CASSSTTSGYEQYF	TGCGCCAGCAGCTCCACGACTAGTGGCTACGAGCAGTACTTC
TRBD2	.	TRBJ2-3	TRBV7-8	CASSLRLAGDLTDTQYF	TGTGCCAGCAGCCTCCGACTAGCGGGGGACCTCACAGATACGCAGTATTTT
TRBD1	.	TRBJ2-1	TRBV11-2	CASSPIQGAPYNEQFF	TGTGCCAGCAGCCCGATCCAGGGGGCCCCCTACAATGAGCAGTTCTTC
.	.	TRBJ1-6	TRBV7-2	CASSPVGQQGSPLHF	TGTGCCAGCAGCCCGGTTGGGCAGCAAGGGTCACCCCTCCACTTT
TRBD2	.	TRBJ2-7	TRBV20-1	CSARDRLAGETYEQYF	TGCAGTGCTAGAGATCGGCTAGCGGGAGAAACCTACGAGCAGTACTTC
.	.	TRBJ2-7	TRBV7-2	CASSFGSGLYEQYF	TGTGCCAGCAGCTTTGGATCCGGATTATACGAGCAGTACTTC
.	.	TRBJ2-7	TRBV7-2	CASSFSINFEQYF	TGTGCCAGCAGCTTCTCCATCAACTTCGAGCAGTACTTC
.	.	TRBJ2-1	TRBV11-2	CASRRPWGEGNHNEQFF	TGTGCCAGCAGACGACCTTGGGGGGAAGGGAACCACAATGAGCAGTTCTTC
.	.	TRBJ1-1	TRBV2	CASSERVGGKTEAFF	TGTGCCAGCAGTGAAAGAGTAGGCGGGAAGACTGAAGCTTTCTTT
.	few	TRBJ1-1	TRBV7-9	CASSHPPELVGAFF	TGTGCCAGCAGCCATCCCCCGGAGTTGGTCGGGGCTTTCTTT
TRBD1	many	TRBJ2-5	TRBV12-3/TRBV12-4	CASSPLGQGQETQYF	TGTGCCAGCAGCCCGCTGGGACAGGGCCAAGAGACCCAGTACTTC
.	.	TRBJ2-7	TRBV7-2	CASSLGPPDYEQYF	TGTGCCAGCAGCTTAGGCCCTCCGGACTACGAGCAGTACTTC
.	.	TRBJ2-3	TRBV2	CASRDAGKTASQYF	TGTGCCAGCAGGGACGCAGGCAAGACGGCCTCACAGTATTTT
.	.	TRBJ2-6	TRBV6-2/TRBV6-3	CASSPLDSSGANVLTF	TGTGCCAGCAGCCCCCTCGACAGCTCTGGGGCCAACGTCCTGACTTTC
.	.	TRBJ2-2	TRBV6-6	CASRTQGELFF	TGTGCCAGCCGGACGCAGGGGGAGCTGTTTTTT